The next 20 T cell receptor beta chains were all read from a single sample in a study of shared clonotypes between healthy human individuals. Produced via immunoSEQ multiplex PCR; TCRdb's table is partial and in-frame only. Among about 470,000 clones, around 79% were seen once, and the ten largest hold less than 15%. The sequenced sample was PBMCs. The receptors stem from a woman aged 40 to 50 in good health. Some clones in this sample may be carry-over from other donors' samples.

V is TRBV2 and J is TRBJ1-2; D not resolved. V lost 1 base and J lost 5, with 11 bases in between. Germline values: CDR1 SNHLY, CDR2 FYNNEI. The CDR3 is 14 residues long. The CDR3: CASSEGEVWYGYTF. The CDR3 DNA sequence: TGTGCCAGCAGTGAAGGGGAGGTCTGGTATGGCTACACCTTC.

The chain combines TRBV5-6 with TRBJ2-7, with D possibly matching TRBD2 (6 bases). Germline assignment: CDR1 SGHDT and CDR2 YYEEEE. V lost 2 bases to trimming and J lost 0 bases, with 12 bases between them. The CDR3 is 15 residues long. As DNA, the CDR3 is TGTGCCAGCAGCTTTTTGAGCGGGCCCTCCTACGAGCAGTACTTC. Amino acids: CASSFLSGPSYEQYF.

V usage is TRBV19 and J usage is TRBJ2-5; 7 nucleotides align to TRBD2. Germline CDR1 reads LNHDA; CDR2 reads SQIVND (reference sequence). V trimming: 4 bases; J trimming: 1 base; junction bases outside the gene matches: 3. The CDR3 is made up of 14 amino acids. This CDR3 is CASSSLAVQETQYF. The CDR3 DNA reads TGTGCCAGTAGTAGCCTAGCGGTCCAAGAGACCCAGTACTTC.

As DNA, the CDR3 is TGTGCCTGGAGTGTACGGCTAGCCTCCTACGAGCAGTACTTC. Residues: CAWSVRLASYEQYF. The chain carries TRBV30 and TRBJ2-7; perhaps TRBD2 as D (5 bases). V was clipped by 0 bases and J by 0 bases, with 9 bases between them. From germline, CDR1 is GTSNPN and CDR2 SVGIG (reference sequence). This CDR3 region has 14 residues.

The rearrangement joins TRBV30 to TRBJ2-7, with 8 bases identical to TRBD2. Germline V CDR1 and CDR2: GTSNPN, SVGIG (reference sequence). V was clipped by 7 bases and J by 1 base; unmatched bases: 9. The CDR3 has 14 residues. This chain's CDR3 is CASSGLVRSYEQYF. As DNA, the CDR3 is TGTGCCTCTTCGGGACTAGTGCGATCCTACGAGCAGTACTTC. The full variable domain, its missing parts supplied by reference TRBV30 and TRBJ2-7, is SQTIHQWPATLVQPVGSPLSLECTVEGTSNPNLYWYRQAAGRGLQLLFYSVGIGQISSEVPQNLSASRPQDRQFILSSKKLLLSDSGFYLCASSGLVRSYEQYFGPGTRLTVT.

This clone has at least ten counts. CDR3 in DNA: TGCGCCAGCAGCCTCTACTGGGGTAGCGGGGCCCTTATACGCAATGAGCAGTTCTTC. Its protein product is CASSLYWGSGALIRNEQFF. The chain links TRBV4-3 to TRBJ2-1; 8 bases fit TRBD2. Germline CDR1 is LGHNA and CDR2 is YSLEER. The CDR3 spans 19 residues. After removal of 4 bases from V and 6 bases from J, the junction contained 20 bases not matched to a gene.

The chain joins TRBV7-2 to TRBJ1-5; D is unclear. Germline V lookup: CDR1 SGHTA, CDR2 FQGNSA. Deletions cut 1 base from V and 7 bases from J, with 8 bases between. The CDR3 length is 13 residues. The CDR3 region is CASSLEIRQPQHF. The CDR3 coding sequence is TGTGCCAGCAGCTTAGAGATCCGGCAGCCCCAGCATTTT.

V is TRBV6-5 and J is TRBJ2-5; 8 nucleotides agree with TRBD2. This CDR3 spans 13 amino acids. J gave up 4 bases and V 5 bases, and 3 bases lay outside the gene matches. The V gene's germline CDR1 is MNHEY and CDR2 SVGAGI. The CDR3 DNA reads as TGTGCCAGCAGTGCAGCGGGGGCAGAGACCCAGTACTTC. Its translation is CASSAAGAETQYF.

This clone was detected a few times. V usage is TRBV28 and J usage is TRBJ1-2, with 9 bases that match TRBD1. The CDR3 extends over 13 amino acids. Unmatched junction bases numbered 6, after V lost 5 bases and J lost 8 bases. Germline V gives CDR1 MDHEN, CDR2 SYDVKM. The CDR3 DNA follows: TGTGCCAGCAGTAAGGGACAGGGTATCGGCTACACCTTC. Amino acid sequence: CASSKGQGIGYTF.

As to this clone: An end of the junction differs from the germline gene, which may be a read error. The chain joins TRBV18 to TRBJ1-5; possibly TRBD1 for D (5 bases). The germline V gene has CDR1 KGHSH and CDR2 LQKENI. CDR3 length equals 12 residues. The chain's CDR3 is CASSAGDQPQHF. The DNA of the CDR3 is TGTGCCAGCTCCGCGGGGGATCAGCCCCAACATTTT. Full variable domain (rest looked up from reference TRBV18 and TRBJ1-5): NAGVMQNPRHLVRRRGQEARLRCSPMKGHSHVYWYRQLPEEGLKFMVYLQKENIIDESGMPKERFSAEFPKEGPSILRIQQVVRGDSAAYFCASSAGDQPQHFGDGTRLSIL.

The chain's CDR3 is CASSAIGQGTDTQYF. CDR3 nucleotides: TGTGCCAGCAGCGCAATAGGACAGGGCACAGATACGCAGTATTTT. The rearrangement links TRBV7-3 to TRBJ2-3; 7 bases are shared with TRBD1. The V gene end was trimmed by 5 bases and the J gene end by 1 base; junction bases not matched to a gene: 6. The germline CDR1 and CDR2 sequences are SGHTA and FQGTGA. CDR3 length: 15 amino acids.

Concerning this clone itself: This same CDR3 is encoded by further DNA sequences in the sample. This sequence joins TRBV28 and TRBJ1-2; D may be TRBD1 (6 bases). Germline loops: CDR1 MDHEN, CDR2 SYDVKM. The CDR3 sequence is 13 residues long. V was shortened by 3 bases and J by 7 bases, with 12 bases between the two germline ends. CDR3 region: CASSFRGRGGYTF. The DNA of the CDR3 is TGTGCCAGCAGTTTCAGGGGTAGGGGTGGCTACACCTTC.

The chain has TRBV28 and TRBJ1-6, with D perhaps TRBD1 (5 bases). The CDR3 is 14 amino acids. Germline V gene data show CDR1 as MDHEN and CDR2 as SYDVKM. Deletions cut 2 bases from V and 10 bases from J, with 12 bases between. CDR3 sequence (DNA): TGTGCCAGCAGTTTAACGGGGGATTACTCACCCCTCCACTTT. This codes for CASSLTGDYSPLHF.

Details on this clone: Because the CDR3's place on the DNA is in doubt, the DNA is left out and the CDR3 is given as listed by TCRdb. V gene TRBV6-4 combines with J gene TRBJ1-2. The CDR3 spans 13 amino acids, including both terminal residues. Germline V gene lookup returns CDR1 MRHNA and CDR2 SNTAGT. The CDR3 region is CASSVGGGSARFF.

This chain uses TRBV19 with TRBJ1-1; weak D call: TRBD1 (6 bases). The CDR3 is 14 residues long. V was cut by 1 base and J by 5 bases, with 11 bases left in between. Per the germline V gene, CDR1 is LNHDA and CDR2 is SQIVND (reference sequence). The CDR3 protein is CASSIGAQGTEAFF. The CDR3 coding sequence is TGTGCCAGTAGTATAGGCGCGCAGGGGACTGAAGCTTTCTTT.

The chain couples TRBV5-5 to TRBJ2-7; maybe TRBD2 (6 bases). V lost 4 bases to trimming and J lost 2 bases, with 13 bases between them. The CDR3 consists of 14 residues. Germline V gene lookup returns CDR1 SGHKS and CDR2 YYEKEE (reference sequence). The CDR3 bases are TGTGCCAGCAGCCGGACGGCGGGGACCTACGAGCAGTACTTC. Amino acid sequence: CASSRTAGTYEQYF.

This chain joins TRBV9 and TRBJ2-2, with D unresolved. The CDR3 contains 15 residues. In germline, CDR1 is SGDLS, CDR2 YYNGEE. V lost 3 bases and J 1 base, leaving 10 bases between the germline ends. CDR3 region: CASSARPENTGELFF. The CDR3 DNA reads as TGTGCCAGCAGCGCGAGACCCGAGAACACCGGGGAGCTGTTTTTT.

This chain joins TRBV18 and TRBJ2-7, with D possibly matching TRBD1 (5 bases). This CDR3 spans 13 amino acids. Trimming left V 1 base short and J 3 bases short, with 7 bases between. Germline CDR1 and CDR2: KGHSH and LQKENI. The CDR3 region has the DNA TGTGCCAGCTCACCACGGGGCGGCTACGAGCAGTACTTC. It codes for CASSPRGGYEQYF.

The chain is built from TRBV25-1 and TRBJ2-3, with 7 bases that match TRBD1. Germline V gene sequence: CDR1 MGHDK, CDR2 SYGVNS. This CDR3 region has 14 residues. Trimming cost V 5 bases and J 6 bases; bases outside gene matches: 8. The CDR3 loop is CASSSHRGSDTQYF. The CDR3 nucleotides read TGTGCCAGCAGTTCCCACAGGGGATCGGATACGCAGTATTTT.

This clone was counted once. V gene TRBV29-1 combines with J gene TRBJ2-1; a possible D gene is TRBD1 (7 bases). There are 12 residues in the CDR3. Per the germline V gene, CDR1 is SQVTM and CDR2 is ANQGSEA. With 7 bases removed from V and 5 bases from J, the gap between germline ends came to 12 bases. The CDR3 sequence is CSGAGGHNEQFF. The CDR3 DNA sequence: TGCAGCGGGGCAGGGGGGCACAATGAGCAGTTCTTC.